A selection of T cell receptor beta chains follows, all from one sample in a study of human T cells and chemical hapten exposure. TCRdb processed the 5' RACE reads anew with MiXCR; each CDR3 protein has one entry. This sample has about 81,000 distinct CDR3 sequences, with 6.5% to 8.5% found just once. The receptor set was obtained from a male donor in good health. The CDR3 runs from the conserved cysteine through the conserved F or W. D genes are given only for firm matches. The listing skips clone size in some rows; elsewhere it reads once, few, many or a size class.

j_gene | abundance | d_gene | v_gene | CDR3aa | CDR3nt
TRBJ2-1 | few | NA | TRBV12-3/TRBV12-4 | CASTEVSSYNEQFF | TGTGCCAGCACCGAAGTAAGCTCCTACAATGAGCAGTTCTTC
TRBJ1-5 | few | TRBD1 | TRBV7-9 | CASSTGTGSQPQHF | TGTGCCAGCAGCACCGGGACAGGGTCACAGCCCCAGCATTTT
TRBJ2-7 | many | NA | TRBV12-5 | CASAASYEQYF | TGTGCTAGTGCCGCTTCCTACGAGCAGTACTTC
TRBJ2-4 | NA | TRBD1 | TRBV27 | CASSPVVGGLNIQYF | TGTGCCAGCAGTCCGGTGGTAGGGGGCCTAAACATTCAGTACTTC
TRBJ1-1 | NA | TRBD1 | TRBV6-6 | CASTNQGAVTEAFF | TGTGCCAGCACTAATCAGGGGGCGGTCACTGAAGCTTTCTTT
TRBJ2-4 | many | TRBD2 | TRBV28 | CASSLMGGRAKNIQYF | TGTGCCAGCAGTTTAATGGGCGGGAGGGCGAAAAACATTCAGTACTTC
TRBJ2-7 | NA | NA | TRBV6-2/TRBV6-3 | CASSYKAGPGYEQYF | TGTGCCAGCAGTTACAAAGCAGGGCCCGGATACGAGCAGTACTTC
TRBJ2-5 | many | TRBD2 | TRBV29-1 | CTGTSGRETQYF | TGCACCGGGACTAGCGGGAGAGAGACCCAGTACTTC
TRBJ1-3 | many | NA | TRBV20-1 | CSARDPGSTGNTIYF | TGCAGTGCTAGAGATCCGGGGAGCACTGGAAACACCATATATTTT
TRBJ2-7 | few | TRBD1 | TRBV4-1 | CASRGTGMGEQYF | TGCGCCAGCAGAGGGACAGGGATGGGCGAGCAGTACTTC
TRBJ1-5 | few | NA | TRBV12-3/TRBV12-4 | CASSLFRSNQPQHF | TGTGCCAGCAGTTTATTTAGGAGCAATCAGCCCCAGCATTTT
TRBJ2-7 | few | TRBD2 | TRBV7-2 | CASSFLSSGSYEQYF | TGTGCCAGCAGCTTTCTCTCTAGCGGGAGCTACGAGCAGTACTTC
TRBJ1-6 | many | TRBD1 | TRBV20-1 | CSASGGTGSSPLHF | TGCAGTGCTAGTGGGGGGACAGGGTCCTCACCCCTCCACTTT
TRBJ2-5 | many | TRBD2 | TRBV14 | CASSQDLSAHGTRNETQYF | TGTGCCAGCAGCCAAGACCTTTCCGCCCACGGGACTAGGAACGAGACCCAGTACTTC
TRBJ2-3 | many | TRBD2 | TRBV7-2 | CASSTGGGDTQYF | TGTGCCAGCAGCACGGGCGGGGGTGATACGCAGTATTTT
TRBJ1-1 | NA | NA | TRBV5-1 | CASSKGTQNTEAFF | TGCGCCAGCAGCAAGGGGACACAGAACACTGAAGCTTTCTTT
TRBJ2-7 | many | NA | TRBV6-6 | CASSYSPESYEQYF | TGTGCCAGCAGTTACTCGCCGGAATCCTACGAGCAGTACTTC